This T cell receptor beta chain derives from a study of control samples from healthy donors and cancer patients. Assay used: immunoSEQ multiplex PCR; TCRdb lists only in-frame clones, some missing. There are 130,000 or so clones in the sample; around 92% occur only once, and under 9% lies in the top ten. Trimming left V 4 bases short and J 4 bases short, with 19 bases between. CDR3 length equals 16 residues. Germline V lookup: CDR1 LGHDT, CDR2 YNNKEL (reference sequence). The V gene is TRBV3-1 (or the pseudogene TRBV3-2), the J gene TRBJ1-2; possibly TRBD1 for D (6 bases). This sequence was found in a man aged 45-65 years with head and neck cancer. The sample consisted of PBMCs. CDR3 coding DNA: TGTGCCAGCAGCCCTAGGTGGCAGGGGATCACCTATGGCTACACCTTC. Residues: CASSPRWQGITYGYTF.